These 20 T cell receptor beta chains originate from one sample sequenced in a study of T cells in Graves' hyperthyroidism and ophthalmopathy. The source material, RNA transcripts, was used to amplify TCR beta CDR3 regions. Initially, a first-round RT-PCR of the TCR CDR3 employed the HTBI primer set. TCRdb independently ran MiXCR on the multiplex PCR reads; one entry per CDR3 protein. This table holds 550,000 to 700,000 distinct CDR3 sequences, under 60% found once. The sample was peripheral blood or thyroid tissue (not recorded which). These receptors were obtained from an adult woman with Graves' disease, either hyperthyroidism or ophthalmopathy (not recorded which).

The rearrangement joins TRBV6-1 to TRBJ1-6, with D unclear. The germline V gene encodes CDR1 MNHNS and CDR2 SASEGT. With 6 bases removed from V and 5 bases from J, the gap between germline ends came to 8 bases. The CDR3 length is 13 residues. The CDR3 DNA reads TGTGCCAGCAGGACCGACCATAATTCACCCCTCCACTTT. Translated, it gives CASRTDHNSPLHF.

V gene TRBV5-1 combines with J gene TRBJ1-4, with 8 bases matching TRBD1. Germline CDR1 SGHRS, CDR2 YFSETQ. CDR3 length: 13 amino acids. The trim removed 3 bases at V and 8 bases at J, leaving 3 bases unmatched. The CDR3 region has the DNA TGCGCCAGCAGCTCCTGGGACAGGGAAAAACTGTTTTTT. It codes for CASSSWDREKLFF.

This clonotype was seen repeatedly, ten times or more. The V gene is TRBV5-6, the J gene TRBJ2-3; D gene unclear. V shed 4 bases and J shed 4 bases, with 13 bases lying between them. The CDR3 is 14 amino acids. Germline lookup yields CDR1 SGHDT and CDR2 YYEEEE. CDR3 DNA: TGTGCCAGCAGCGGGGTGGGCATCCCAGATACGCAGTATTTT. Translating it yields CASSGVGIPDTQYF.

The V gene is TRBV24-1, the J gene TRBJ2-5; TRBD2 matches at 11 bases. Germline V lookup: CDR1 KGHDR, CDR2 SFDVKD. With 4 bases clipped from V and 2 bases from J, the junction kept 14 bases outside the gene matches. The CDR3 loop spans 19 amino acids. CDR3 sequence: CATSDRGTSGEGLQETQYF. DNA for the CDR3: TGTGCCACCAGTGACCGAGGGACTAGCGGAGAGGGCTTACAAGAGACCCAGTACTTC.

This clonotype was observed a few times. This sequence joins TRBV12-3 or TRBV12-4 and TRBJ2-2, with D possibly TRBD2 on 6 matching bases. The CDR3 totals 17 residues. The V end was cut by 3 bases, the J end by 1 base, with 15 bases between. The CDR3 DNA reads as TGTGCCAGCAGTTTCGGGAGCCGCTGGGGGAACACCGGGGAGCTGTTTTTT. This sequence encodes CASSFGSRWGNTGELFF.

The chain has TRBV10-2 and TRBJ1-1; TRBD1 matches at 9 bases. With V trimmed by 3 bases and J by 3 bases, 2 bases remained unmatched. The germline V gene has CDR1 WSHSY and CDR2 SAAADI. The CDR3 covers 14 residues. The CDR3 nucleotides read TGCGCCAGCAGTGAAGGGACAGGGTACACTGAAGCTTTCTTT. Protein: CASSEGTGYTEAFF.

This clonotype has only a few counts. The chain employs TRBV15 and TRBJ2-7; D ambiguous. This CDR3 has 13 residues. Trimming cost V 0 bases and J 7 bases, with 10 bases left between them. Germline V gene data show CDR1 as LNHNV and CDR2 as YYDKDF (reference sequence). CDR3 bases: TGTGCCACCAGCAGAGACACCACGGAGGAGCAGTACTTC. Its translation is CATSRDTTEEQYF.

This clonotype came up many times. This sequence joins TRBV27 and TRBJ1-1, with 7 bases that match TRBD1. Germline values: CDR1 MNHEY, CDR2 SMNVEV (reference sequence). V lost 8 bases to trimming and J lost 3 bases; unmatched junction nucleotides: 9. The CDR3 covers 14 residues. The CDR3: CASREQGVDTEAFF. The CDR3 DNA is TGTGCCAGCCGAGAGCAGGGGGTGGACACTGAAGCTTTCTTT.

This clonotype was observed at least ten times. The CDR3 reads CASTPPRAAGANVLTF. The CDR3 DNA reads as TGTGCCAGCACCCCCCCTAGGGCGGCCGGGGCCAACGTCCTGACTTTC. V gene TRBV7-8 combines with J gene TRBJ2-6; D unclear. The CDR3 sequence is 16 residues long. Germline V gene sequence: CDR1 SGHVS, CDR2 FQNEAQ. The V end was cut by 7 bases, the J end by 4 bases, with 17 bases between.

The sample holds many counts of this clonotype. The gene calls are TRBV20-1 and TRBJ2-5, with a weak D call TRBD1 (5 bases). The CDR3 covers 15 residues. CDR1 and CDR2 (germline): DFQATT, SNEGSKA (reference sequence). The V end lost 6 bases, the J end lost 5 bases, and 22 bases lay between the germline ends. CDR3 protein: CSASGQGRIVETQYF. CDR3 bases: TGCAGTGCCTCCGGGCAGGGCCGAATCGTGGAGACCCAGTACTTC.

The gene calls are TRBV10-3 and TRBJ1-2, with a possible D match to TRBD1 (5 bases). V was pared by 2 bases and J by 7 bases, with 17 bases between. From germline, CDR1 is ENHRY and CDR2 SYGVKD. This CDR3 contains 15 residues. The CDR3 is CAISEEGTRYGGYTF. CDR3 DNA: TGTGCCATCAGTGAGGAGGGGACGCGGTATGGTGGCTACACCTTC.

The chain uses TRBV7-8 and TRBJ1-5; no clear D gene. Germline CDR1 and CDR2: SGHVS and FQNEAQ. CDR3 length: 12 residues. V was clipped by 5 bases and J by 14 bases, with 16 bases between them. CDR3 residues: CASSAVATYEHF. In DNA form, the CDR3 reads TGTGCCAGCAGCGCGGTGGCTACCTACGAGCATTTT.

The rearrangement links TRBV7-2 to TRBJ2-7; tentatively, D is TRBD1 (6 bases). In germline, CDR1 is SGHTA, CDR2 FQGNSA. The CDR3 is made up of 14 amino acids. The CDR3 loop is CASSPPAGQSFGRV. CDR3 in DNA: TGTGCCAGCAGCCCACCAGCCGGACAGAGCTTCGGAAGGGTC.

This rearrangement joins TRBV9 to TRBJ1-1; 7 bases fit TRBD1. J lost 4 bases, V lost 5 bases, and 8 bases had no gene match. The CDR3 runs 14 residues. CDR1 is SGDLS, CDR2 YYNGEE, per germline. This CDR3 is CASRYGTAGTEAFF. The CDR3 DNA follows: TGTGCCAGCAGATACGGGACAGCCGGCACTGAAGCTTTCTTT.

The chain joins TRBV25-1 to TRBJ2-7; 7 nucleotides agree with TRBD1. CDR3 length: 15 residues. CDR1 is MGHDK and CDR2 is SYGVNS in the germline V gene. Trimming at V came to 5 bases and at J to 5 bases, leaving 12 bases not matched to a gene. CDR3 nucleotide sequence: TGTGCCAGCAGTACCACCGGGACAGTCATCGACGAGCAGTACTTC. It encodes CASSTTGTVIDEQYF.

This clonotype was seen more than once but under ten times. The missing conserved phenylalanine or tryptophan at the end of this CDR3 makes a read error likely. No DNA is shown, since the ends of the CDR3 on it are uncertain; the CDR3 is the one TCRdb lists. The chain uses TRBV7-9 and TRBJ2-7; TRBD2 was called by the table and not checked on the DNA. The CDR3 comprises 11 residues, both ends counted. In germline, CDR1 is SEHNR, CDR2 FQNEAQ (reference sequence). The CDR3: CASSLPSTSGI.

V gene TRBV2 combines with J gene TRBJ2-2; 7 bases line up with TRBD2. Germline-derived CDR1 and CDR2 are SNHLY and FYNNEI. CDR3 length equals 15 residues. With V trimmed by 4 bases and J by 0 bases, 2 bases remained unmatched. Here the CDR3 DNA reads TGTGCCAGCAGTGTGGGACTACCGAACACCGGGGAGCTGTTTTTT. Translating it yields CASSVGLPNTGELFF.

This chain joins TRBV10-2 and TRBJ2-7; 9 positions match TRBD1. V was pared by 6 bases and J by 4 bases, with 10 bases of the junction left unmatched. Germline V CDR1 and CDR2: WSHSY, SAAADI. CDR3 size: 15 residues. CDR3 DNA: TGCGCCAGCAGAGAACCCGGGACAGGGATTTACGAGCAGTACTTC. Encoded protein: CASREPGTGIYEQYF.

This clonotype has a count of ten or more. The J gene is TRBJ1-5, the V gene TRBV15, with D maybe TRBD1 (5 bases). Trimming cost V 6 bases and J 4 bases, with 19 bases left between them. The CDR3 has 16 residues. Germline lookup yields CDR1 LNHNV and CDR2 YYDKDF (reference sequence). The DNA of the CDR3 is TGTGCCACCAGTAAAGCAGGGTATTCGGATAATCAGCCCCAGCATTTT. Translating gives CATSKAGYSDNQPQHF.

The sample holds many counts of this clonotype. The gene calls are TRBV12-3 or TRBV12-4 and TRBJ1-4; the D gene is possibly TRBD1 (5 bases). V was cut by 2 bases and J by 0 bases, with 13 bases left in between. CDR3 length: 17 amino acids. The chain's CDR3 is CASSLSPATATNEKLFF. The CDR3 nucleotides are TGTGCCAGCAGTTTATCCCCCGCGACAGCAACTAATGAAAAACTGTTTTTT.